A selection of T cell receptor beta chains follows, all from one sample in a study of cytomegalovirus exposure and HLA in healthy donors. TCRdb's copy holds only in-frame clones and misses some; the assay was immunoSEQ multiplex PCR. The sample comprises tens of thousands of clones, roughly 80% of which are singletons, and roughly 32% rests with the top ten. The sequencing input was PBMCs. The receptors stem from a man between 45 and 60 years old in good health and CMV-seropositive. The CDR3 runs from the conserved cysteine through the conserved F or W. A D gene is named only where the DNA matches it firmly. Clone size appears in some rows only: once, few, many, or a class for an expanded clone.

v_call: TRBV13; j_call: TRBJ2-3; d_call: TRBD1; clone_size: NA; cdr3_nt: TGTGCCAGCGCCCCCCAGACAGGGCTCAGGGAAGATACGCAGTATTTT; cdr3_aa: CASAPQTGLREDTQYF
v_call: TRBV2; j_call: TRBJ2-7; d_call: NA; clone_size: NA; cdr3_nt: TGTGCCAGCAGTATGGACAGGGAGGGAGTCCAGTACTTC; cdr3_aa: CASSMDREGVQYF
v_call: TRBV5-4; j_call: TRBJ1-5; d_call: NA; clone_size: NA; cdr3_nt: TGTGCCAGCAGCTTGGGGGCGGGAGTGGGACCCCAGCATTTT; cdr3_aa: CASSLGAGVGPQHF
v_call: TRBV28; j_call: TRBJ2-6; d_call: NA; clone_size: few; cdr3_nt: TGTGCCAGCAGACTCCAGGGGGGGGCCAACGTCCTGACTTTC; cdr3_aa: CASRLQGGANVLTF
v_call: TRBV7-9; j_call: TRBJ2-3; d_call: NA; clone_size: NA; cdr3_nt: TGTGCCAGCAGCCTCCATAGCGGAGGGGGCACAGATACGCAGTATTTT; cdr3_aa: CASSLHSGGGTDTQYF
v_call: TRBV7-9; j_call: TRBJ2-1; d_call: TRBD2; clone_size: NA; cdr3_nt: TGTGCCAGCAGCCGTACTAGCGGGAGGAGGCATGAGCAGTTCTTC; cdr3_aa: CASSRTSGRRHEQFF
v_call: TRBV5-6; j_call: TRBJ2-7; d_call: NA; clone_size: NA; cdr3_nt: TGTGCCAGCAGCGCCGGGAGCTCCTACGAGCAGTACTTC; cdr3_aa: CASSAGSSYEQYF
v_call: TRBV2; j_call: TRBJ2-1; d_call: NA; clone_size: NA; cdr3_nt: TGTGCCAGCAGGCCCGACAGGAGCTCCTACAATGAGCAGTTCTTC; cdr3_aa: CASRPDRSSYNEQFF
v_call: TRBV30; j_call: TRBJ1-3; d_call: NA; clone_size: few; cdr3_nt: TGTGCCTGGAGTGGGGGCGTTCTCTCTGGAAACACCATATATTTT; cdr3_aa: CAWSGGVLSGNTIYF
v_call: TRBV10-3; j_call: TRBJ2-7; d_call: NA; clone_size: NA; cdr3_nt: TGTGCCATCAGTGTATCCCTGGCCACCGGACTTGGTGAGCAGTACTTC; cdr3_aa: CAISVSLATGLGEQYF
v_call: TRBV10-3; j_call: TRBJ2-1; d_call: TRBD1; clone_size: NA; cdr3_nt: TGTGCCATCAAAGGGCCGGGGACAGGGAATGAGCAGTTCTTC; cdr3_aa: CAIKGPGTGNEQFF
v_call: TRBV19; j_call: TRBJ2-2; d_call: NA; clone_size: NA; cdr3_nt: TGTGCCAGTAGTACAAGCAGGGTAGTCGGGGAGCTGTTTTTT; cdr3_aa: CASSTSRVVGELFF
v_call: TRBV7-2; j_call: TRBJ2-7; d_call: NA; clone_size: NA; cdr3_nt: TGTGCCAGCACTCCCCCCTCCTACGAGCAGTACTTC; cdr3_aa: CASTPPSYEQYF
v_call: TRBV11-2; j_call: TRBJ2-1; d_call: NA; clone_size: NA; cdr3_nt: TGTGCCAGCAGCTTAAACAGCAGGAATAATGAGCAGTTCTTC; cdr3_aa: CASSLNSRNNEQFF
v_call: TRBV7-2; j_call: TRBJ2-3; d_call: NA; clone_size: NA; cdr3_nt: TGTGCCAGCAGCTTGGGCGGGACGAGGGGAGATACGCAGTATTTT; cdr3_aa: CASSLGGTRGDTQYF